This is a list of T cell receptor beta chains from one sample in a study of OX40 agonist ivuxolimab in advanced cancers. Assay used: immunoSEQ multiplex PCR; TCRdb lists only in-frame clones, some missing. Of approximately 70,000 clones listed, around 90% are singletons. Sequenced here: CD4+ or CD8+ T cells sorted from blood, sampled in a trial of the OX40 agonist ivuxolimab. The origin of the receptors is an adult with an advanced solid tumor such as melanoma, head and neck, liver or kidney cancer. CDR3s include the opening cysteine and the closing phenylalanine or tryptophan. A D gene is named only where the DNA matches it firmly. Some rows mark clone size as missing; the rest say once, few, many or name a class of expanded clone.

clone_size j_call v_call d_call cdr3_nt cdr3_aa
- TRBJ2-7 TRBV6-5 - TGTGCCAGCAAGGGACTGGGGACCTACGAGCAGTACTTC CASKGLGTYEQYF
once TRBJ2-5 TRBV7-2 - TGTGCCAGCAGCCCCCGACCCCAAGAGACCCAGTACTTC CASSPRPQETQYF
- TRBJ1-3 TRBV14 - TGTGCCAGCAGCCAAGGAAACACCATATATTTT CASSQGNTIYF
once TRBJ2-1 TRBV10-2 TRBD2 TGCGCCAGCAGTGATACTAGCGGGAGCTGGAATGAGCAGTTCTTC CASSDTSGSWNEQFF
once TRBJ1-4 TRBV28 TRBD1 TGTGCCAGCAGTAACAGGGGGACTAATGAAAAACTGTTTTTT CASSNRGTNEKLFF
few TRBJ1-2 TRBV29-1 - TGCAGCGTTGAAACGGAGGGAGGCTACACCTTC CSVETEGGYTF
- TRBJ1-3 TRBV2 - TGTGCCAGCAGTGAAGCGCTTGGTTCTGGAAACACCATATATTTT CASSEALGSGNTIYF
- TRBJ2-5 TRBV19 - TGTGCCAGTAGTATTGTCGAGAGGCCCCAAGAGACCCAGTACTTC CASSIVERPQETQYF
- TRBJ2-7 TRBV27 TRBD1 TGTGCCAGCAGTCGACAGGGGAGCTCCTACGAGCAGTACTTC CASSRQGSSYEQYF
- TRBJ1-5 TRBV30 TRBD1 TGTGCCTGTTGGACAGGGGATCAGCCCCAGCATTTT CACWTGDQPQHF
- TRBJ2-1 TRBV7-2 - TGTGCCAGCAGCTTCTTCGGAAATGAGCAGTTCTTC CASSFFGNEQFF
- TRBJ2-7 TRBV9 - TGTGCCAGCAGCGTAGTCCATACTGGGGAGCAGTACTTC CASSVVHTGEQYF
- TRBJ2-1 TRBV7-9 TRBD2 TGTGCCAGCAGCTTTGCCGGGGGGAAGGGTCTTAATGAGCAGTTCTTC CASSFAGGKGLNEQFF
once TRBJ1-2 TRBV6-6 - TGTGCCAGCAGGCCTCAGGGACACCCCCTGGGCTACACCTTC CASRPQGHPLGYTF
- TRBJ1-4 TRBV30 - TGTGCCTGCCAAAAATGGGGGTCTAGTGAAAAACTGTTTTTT CACQKWGSSEKLFF
- TRBJ1-1 TRBV27 TRBD1 TGTGCCAGCAGTCCTATGGGACAGACTATGAACACTGAAGCTTTCTTT CASSPMGQTMNTEAFF
- TRBJ1-1 TRBV30 TRBD1 TGTGCCTGGAGTGCTCGGGACAGGGGGCGAGACACTGAAGCTTTCTTT CAWSARDRGRDTEAFF
few TRBJ2-3 TRBV11-3 - TGTGCCAGCAGCGAACCCCCGGCTACGCGGACAGATACGCAGTATTTT CASSEPPATRTDTQYF
- TRBJ2-1 TRBV5-1 TRBD1 TGCGCCAGCAGCTTGGGACAGGGTCCCTACAATGAGCAGTTCTTC CASSLGQGPYNEQFF
- TRBJ2-1 TRBV5-1 - TGCGCCAGCAGCTTGCCGCGGCCCATCTCAAGTGAGCAGTTCTTC CASSLPRPISSEQFF
- TRBJ1-5 TRBV5-6 TRBD1 TGTGCCAGCAGCTTACGGGGGGGACAGAATATTCGGCATTTT CASSLRGGQNIRHF
- TRBJ2-7 TRBV10-3 TRBD2 TGTGCCATCAGTGAGTCGGTCGGACTAGCGGGAGGCGAGCAGTACTTC CAISESVGLAGGEQYF
- TRBJ2-3 TRBV6-1 TRBD2 TGTGCCAGCAGTGAAGGACCTAGCGGGGGCCCTGCCCGGCAGTATTTT CASSEGPSGGPARQYF
- TRBJ2-1 TRBV19 - TGTGCCAGTAGTATAGGCCCTCTGGGGGTCTACAATGAGCAGTTCTTC CASSIGPLGVYNEQFF
- TRBJ2-3 TRBV19 - TGTGCCAGTAGTATATCGGGAGACACAGATACGCAGTATTTT CASSISGDTDTQYF
once TRBJ2-1 TRBV18 TRBD2 TGTGCCAGTCACACCTCGGGGGGTGGCTTGGAGCAGTTCTTC CASHTSGGGLEQFF
- TRBJ1-4 TRBV7-2 TRBD1 TGTGCCAGCAGCTCCGGGACAGGAGATGAAAAACTGTTTTTT CASSSGTGDEKLFF
- TRBJ1-1 TRBV5-1 - TGCGCCAGCAGCTTGATCCAGGGAGCGAACACTGAAGCTTTCTTT CASSLIQGANTEAFF
- TRBJ1-1 TRBV2 - TGTGCCAGCAGGAACAGGGTCACTGAAGCTTTCTTT CASRNRVTEAFF
- TRBJ1-3 TRBV5-1 - TGCGCCAGCAGCTTGGACGGGACTGGAAACACCATATATTTT CASSLDGTGNTIYF
few TRBJ2-1 TRBV4-2 TRBD2 TGTGCCAGCAGCCAAGAACGGGACTATTACAATGAGCAGTTCTTC CASSQERDYYNEQFF
- TRBJ2-7 TRBV2 - TGTGCCAGCAGTGACCCGCGGGATTCCTACGAGCAGTACTTC CASSDPRDSYEQYF
- TRBJ2-1 TRBV4-2 - TGTGCCAGCAGCCAGGGTGGACTTTCCAGCTCCTACAATGAGCAGTTCTTC CASSQGGLSSSYNEQFF
few TRBJ2-1 TRBV5-1 - TGCGCCAGCAGCTTGGAACTATTCAATGAGCAGTTCTTC CASSLELFNEQFF
- TRBJ2-1 TRBV6-1 TRBD2 TGTGCCAGCAGTGAAGGCGGGGGGGTCAATGAGCAGTTCTTC CASSEGGGVNEQFF
- TRBJ2-7 TRBV20-1 - TGCAGTGCTAGGGCCGAGGAGCAGTACTTC CSARAEEQYF
- TRBJ2-2 TRBV11-2 - TGTGCCAGCAGCTTATCCGGCAGCTCCGGGGAGCTGTTTTTT CASSLSGSSGELFF
- TRBJ2-5 TRBV7-3 - TGTGCCAGCAGCTTGGGACCGAACCAAGAGACCCAGTACTTC CASSLGPNQETQYF
- TRBJ2-5 TRBV7-6 - TGTGCCAGCAGCTTAGCTGGGGGGCTCGAGACCCAGTACTTC CASSLAGGLETQYF
- TRBJ2-5 TRBV7-3 - TGTGCCAGCAGCGCGGACATCAAGGAGACCCAGTACTTC CASSADIKETQYF
- TRBJ2-1 TRBV5-1 - TGCGCCAGCAGCGTTGGACAGAGCTCCTACAATGAGCAGTTCTTC CASSVGQSSYNEQFF
- TRBJ2-1 TRBV19 TRBD2 TGTGCCAGTAGTACTAGCGGAGCCTACAATGAGCAGTTCTTC CASSTSGAYNEQFF
- TRBJ2-5 TRBV4-2 - TGTGCCAGCAGCCATCCAGGGGGGTCTCAAGAGACCCAGTACTTC CASSHPGGSQETQYF
- TRBJ2-3 TRBV6-1 TRBD2 TGTGCCAGTAACCGGGAGGACGCAGATACGCAGTATTTT CASNREDADTQYF
few TRBJ2-3 TRBV4-2 TRBD2 TGTGCCAGCAGCCAAGAAAACGGACTAGCGATAACAGATACGCAGTATTTT CASSQENGLAITDTQYF
- TRBJ2-3 TRBV29-1 - TGCAGCGTTCAACCCACAGATACGCAGTATTTT CSVQPTDTQYF
- TRBJ2-1 TRBV10-1 - TGCGCCAGCAGTGAGTCTGACATCAAAACCCACAATGAGCAGTTCTTC CASSESDIKTHNEQFF